The T cell receptor beta chain under discussion was sequenced for a study of T cells in Graves' hyperthyroidism and ophthalmopathy. This clonotype showed up just a few times. RNA transcripts gave rise to amplified TCR beta CDR3 regions. The TCR CDR3 first-round RT-PCR relied on the HTBI primer set. TCRdb recomputed calls from the multiplex PCR reads with MiXCR, one row per CDR3 protein. The top ten hold 35% to 45% of the sample, which has around 370,000 distinct CDR3 sequences, roughly 20% seen once. Germline CDR1 LNHDA, CDR2 SQIVND (reference sequence). The CDR3 has 12 residues. Trimming stripped 6 bases from V and 0 bases from J, with 6 bases between.

The chain is built from TRBV19 and TRBJ2-7; no definite D call. The receptor comes from a man in his late teens or twenties with Graves' ophthalmopathy. The sample comprised blood. CDR3 sequence: CASSVDSYEQYF. DNA for the CDR3: TGTGCCAGTAGCGTCGACTCCTACGAGCAGTACTTC.